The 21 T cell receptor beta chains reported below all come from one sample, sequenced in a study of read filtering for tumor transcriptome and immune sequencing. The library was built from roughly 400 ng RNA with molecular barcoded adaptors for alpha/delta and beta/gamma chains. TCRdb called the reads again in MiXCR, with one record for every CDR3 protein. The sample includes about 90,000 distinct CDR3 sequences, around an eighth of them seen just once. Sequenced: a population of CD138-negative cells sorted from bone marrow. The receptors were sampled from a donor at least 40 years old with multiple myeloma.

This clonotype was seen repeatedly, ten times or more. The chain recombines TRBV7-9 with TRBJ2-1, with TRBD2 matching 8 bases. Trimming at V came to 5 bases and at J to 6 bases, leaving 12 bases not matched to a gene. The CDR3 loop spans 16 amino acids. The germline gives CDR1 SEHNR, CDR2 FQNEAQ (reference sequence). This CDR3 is CASSPRLAMGPNEQFF. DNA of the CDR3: TGTGCCAGCAGCCCTCGACTAGCGATGGGTCCCAATGAGCAGTTCTTC.

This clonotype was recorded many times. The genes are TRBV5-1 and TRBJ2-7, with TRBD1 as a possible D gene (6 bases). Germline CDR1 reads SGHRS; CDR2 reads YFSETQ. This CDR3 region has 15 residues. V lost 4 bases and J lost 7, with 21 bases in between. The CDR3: CASSDSGERVSEQYF. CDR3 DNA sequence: TGCGCCAGCAGCGACTCAGGGGAAAGAGTGAGTGAGCAGTACTTC.

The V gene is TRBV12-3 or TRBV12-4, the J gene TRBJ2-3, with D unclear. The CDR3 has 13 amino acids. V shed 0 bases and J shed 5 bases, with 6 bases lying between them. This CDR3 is CASSLALGDTQYF. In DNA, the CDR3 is TGTGCCAGCAGTTTAGCCCTAGGAGATACGCAGTATTTT.

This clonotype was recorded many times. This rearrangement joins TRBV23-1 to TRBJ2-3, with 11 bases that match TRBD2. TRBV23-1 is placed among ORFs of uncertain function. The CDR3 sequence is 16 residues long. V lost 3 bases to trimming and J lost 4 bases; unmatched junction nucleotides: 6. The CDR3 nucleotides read TGCGCCAGCAGTCAGATAGCGGGAGGGCTGTCAGATACGCAGTATTTT. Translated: CASSQIAGGLSDTQYF.

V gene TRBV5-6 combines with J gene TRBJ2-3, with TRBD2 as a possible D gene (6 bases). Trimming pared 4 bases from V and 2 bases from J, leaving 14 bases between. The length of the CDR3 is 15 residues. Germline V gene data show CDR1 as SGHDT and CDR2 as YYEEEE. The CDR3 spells CASSLIASDTDTQYF. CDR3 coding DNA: TGTGCCAGCAGCCTGATCGCTAGCGACACAGATACGCAGTATTTT.

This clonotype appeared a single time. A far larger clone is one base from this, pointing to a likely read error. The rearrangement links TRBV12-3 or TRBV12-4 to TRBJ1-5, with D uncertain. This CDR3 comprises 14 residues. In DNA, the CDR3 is TGTGCCAGCAATTTAGATCATAGCAATCAGCCCCAGCATTTT. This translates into CASNLDHSNQPQHF.

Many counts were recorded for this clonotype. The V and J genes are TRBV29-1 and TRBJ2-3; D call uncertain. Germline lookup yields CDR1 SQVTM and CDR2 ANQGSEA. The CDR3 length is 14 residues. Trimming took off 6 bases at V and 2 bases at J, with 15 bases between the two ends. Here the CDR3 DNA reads TGCAGCGTCGCGCTCGGACCGATCACAGATACGCAGTATTTT. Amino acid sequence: CSVALGPITDTQYF.

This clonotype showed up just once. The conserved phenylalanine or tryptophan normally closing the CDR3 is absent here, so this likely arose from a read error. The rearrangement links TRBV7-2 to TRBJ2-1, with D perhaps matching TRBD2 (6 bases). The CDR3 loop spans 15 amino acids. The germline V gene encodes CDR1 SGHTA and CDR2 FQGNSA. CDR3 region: CACSLGAGRHNEQFY. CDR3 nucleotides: TGTGCCTGCAGCTTAGGCGCAGGGAGGCACAATGAGCAGTTCTAC.

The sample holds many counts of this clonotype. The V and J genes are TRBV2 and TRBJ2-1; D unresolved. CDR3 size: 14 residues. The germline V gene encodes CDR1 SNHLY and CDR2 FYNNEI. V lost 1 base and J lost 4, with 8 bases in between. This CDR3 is CASSEDVRYNEQFF. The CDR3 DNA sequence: TGTGCCAGCAGTGAAGATGTCAGATACAATGAGCAGTTCTTC.

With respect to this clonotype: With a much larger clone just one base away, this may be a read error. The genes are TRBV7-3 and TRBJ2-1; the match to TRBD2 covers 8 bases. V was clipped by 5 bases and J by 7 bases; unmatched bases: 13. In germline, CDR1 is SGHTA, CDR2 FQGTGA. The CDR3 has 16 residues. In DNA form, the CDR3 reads TGTGCCAGCAGCGCGACGGGCGGGAGGCTGCAGAATGAGCAGTTCTTC. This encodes CASSATGGRLQNEQFF.

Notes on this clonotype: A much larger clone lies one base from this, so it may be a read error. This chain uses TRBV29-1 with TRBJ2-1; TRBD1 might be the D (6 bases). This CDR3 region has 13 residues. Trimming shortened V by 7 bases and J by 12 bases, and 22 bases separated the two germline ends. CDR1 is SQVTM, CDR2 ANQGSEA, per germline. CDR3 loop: CSAGWGRDSGQFF. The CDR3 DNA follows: TGCAGCGCCGGTTGGGGGCGAGATTCTGGGCAGTTCTTC.

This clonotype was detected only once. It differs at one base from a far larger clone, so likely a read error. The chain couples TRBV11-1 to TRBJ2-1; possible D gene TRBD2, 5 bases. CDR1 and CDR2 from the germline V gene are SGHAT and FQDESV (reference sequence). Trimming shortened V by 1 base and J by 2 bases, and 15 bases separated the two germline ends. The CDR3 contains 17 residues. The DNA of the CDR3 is TGTGCCAGCAGCTTAGAACATGGGGAGAAGACCTACAATGAGCAGTTCTTC. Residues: CASSLEHGEKTYNEQFF.

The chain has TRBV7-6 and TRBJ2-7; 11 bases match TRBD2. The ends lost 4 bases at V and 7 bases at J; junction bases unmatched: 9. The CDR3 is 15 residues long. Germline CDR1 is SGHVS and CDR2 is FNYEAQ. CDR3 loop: CASSSNSGRAGEQYF. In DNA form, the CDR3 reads TGTGCCAGCAGCTCTAATAGCGGGAGGGCGGGGGAGCAGTACTTC. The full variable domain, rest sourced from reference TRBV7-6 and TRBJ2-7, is GAGVSQSPRYKVTKRGQDVALRCDPISGHVSLYWYRQALGQGPEFLTYFNYEAQQDKSGLPNDRFSAERPEGSISTLTIQRTEQRDSAMYRCASSSNSGRAGEQYFGPGTRLTVT.

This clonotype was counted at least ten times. The CDR3 is CASSLAGKESGYTF. CDR3 sequence (DNA): TGTGCCAGCAGCTTAGCCGGGAAGGAAAGCGGCTACACCTTC. V gene TRBV7-9 combines with J gene TRBJ1-2; D call uncertain. The germline gives CDR1 SEHNR, CDR2 FQNEAQ (reference sequence). The CDR3 sequence is 14 residues long. The V gene lost 0 bases and the J gene lost 8 bases, with 13 bases spanning the gap.

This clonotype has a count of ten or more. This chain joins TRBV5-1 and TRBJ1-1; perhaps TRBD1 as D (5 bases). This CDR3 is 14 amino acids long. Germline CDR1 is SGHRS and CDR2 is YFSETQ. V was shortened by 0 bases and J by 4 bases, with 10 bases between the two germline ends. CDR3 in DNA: TGCGCCAGCAGCTTGGACAGGCCGATCACTGAAGCTTTCTTT. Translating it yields CASSLDRPITEAFF.

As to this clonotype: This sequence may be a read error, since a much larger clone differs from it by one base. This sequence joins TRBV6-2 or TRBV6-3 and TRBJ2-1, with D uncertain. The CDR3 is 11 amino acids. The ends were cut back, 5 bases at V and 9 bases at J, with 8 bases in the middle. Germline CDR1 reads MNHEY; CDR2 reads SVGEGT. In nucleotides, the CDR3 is TGTGCCAGCAGTCACAGCAGTGAGCAGTTCTTC. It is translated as CASSHSSEQFF.

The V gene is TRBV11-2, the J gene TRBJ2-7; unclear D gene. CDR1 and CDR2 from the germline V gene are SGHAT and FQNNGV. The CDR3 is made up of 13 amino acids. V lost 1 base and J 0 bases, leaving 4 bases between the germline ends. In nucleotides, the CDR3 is TGTGCCAGCAGCTTAGCTCTCTCCTACGAGCAGTACTTC. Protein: CASSLALSYEQYF. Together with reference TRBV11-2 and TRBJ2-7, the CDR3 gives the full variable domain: EAGVAQSPRYKIIEKRQSVAFWCNPISGHATLYWYQQILGQGPKLLIQFQNNGVVDDSQLPKDRFSAERLKGVDSTLKIQPAKLEDSAVYLCASSLALSYEQYFGPGTRLTVT.

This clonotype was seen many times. Here the CDR3 reads CASSLDGTGERTEAFF. CDR3 in DNA: TGTGCCAGCAGCTTAGATGGGACAGGGGAGAGGACTGAAGCTTTCTTT. The genes are TRBV7-9 and TRBJ1-1; 10 positions match TRBD1. From germline, CDR1 is SEHNR and CDR2 FQNEAQ (reference sequence). V lost 1 base to trimming and J lost 5 bases; unmatched junction nucleotides: 7. The CDR3 extends over 16 amino acids.

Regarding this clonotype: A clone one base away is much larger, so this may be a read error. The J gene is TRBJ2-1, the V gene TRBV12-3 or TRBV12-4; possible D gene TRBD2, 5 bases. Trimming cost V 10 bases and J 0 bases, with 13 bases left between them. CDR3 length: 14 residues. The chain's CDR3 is CAILSGHSYNEQFF. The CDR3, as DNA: TGTGCCATCTTAAGCGGTCACTCCTACAATGAGCAGTTCTTC.

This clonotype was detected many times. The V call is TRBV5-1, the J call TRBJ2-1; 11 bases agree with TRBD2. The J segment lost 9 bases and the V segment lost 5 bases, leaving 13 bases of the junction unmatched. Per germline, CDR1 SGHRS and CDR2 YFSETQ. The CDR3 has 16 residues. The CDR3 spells CASSQTTSGSHSEQFF. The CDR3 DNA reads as TGCGCCAGCAGTCAAACTACTAGCGGGAGTCATAGTGAGCAGTTCTTC.

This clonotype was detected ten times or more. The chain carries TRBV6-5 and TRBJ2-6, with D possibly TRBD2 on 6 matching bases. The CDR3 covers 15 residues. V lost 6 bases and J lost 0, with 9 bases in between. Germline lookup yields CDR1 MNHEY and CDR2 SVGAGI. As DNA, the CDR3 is TGTGCCAGCAGCCTGGACTACTCTGGGGCCAACGTCCTGACTTTC. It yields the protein CASSLDYSGANVLTF.